The 18 T cell receptor beta chains listed next were all sequenced from one sample in a study of follicular helper T cells after annual influenza vaccination. As for time point: 2014-2015 season, 7 days after vaccination. Generated by immunoSEQ multiplex PCR, the TCRdb table keeps only in-frame clones and is missing some. The sample yields over 14,000 clones, 65% to 85% seen once. Sequencing used CXCR5+ CD38- circulating T follicular helper cells from blood, obtained 7 days after influenza vaccination. Subset indicated: circulating Tfh, non-naive CD4+CXCR5+PD-1+ (ICOS+CD38+ or ICOS-CD38-). These receptors were taken from an adult who received the influenza vaccine.

The chain joins TRBV7-9 to TRBJ2-5; 7 positions agree with TRBD2. The J call is doubtful: the DNA matches TRBJ2-7 better. Germline loops: CDR1 SEHNR, CDR2 FQNEAQ (reference sequence). This CDR3 has 17 residues. The CDR3 spells CASSSRAGRDKGYEQYF. The CDR3 DNA is TGTGCCAGCAGCTCCCGAGCGGGGAGGGATAAGGGGTACGAGCAGTACTTC.

This rearrangement joins TRBV5-1 to TRBJ2-7; possibly TRBD1 for D (5 bases). Trimming took off 4 bases at V and 4 bases at J, with 12 bases between the two ends. This CDR3 comprises 13 residues. Germline-derived CDR1 and CDR2 are SGHRS and YFSETQ. The CDR3 sequence is CASSPRKGYEQYF. CDR3 bases: TGCGCCAGCAGCCCCCGGAAGGGGTACGAGCAGTACTTC.

CDR3 bases: TGTGCCAGCGGAGATATAGGGGGCGGGACCCAGTACTTC. This gives the protein CASGDIGGGTQYF. V and J are TRBV2 and TRBJ2-5, with 7 bases aligning to TRBD1. V was pared by 8 bases and J by 7 bases, with 10 bases of the junction left unmatched. Per germline, CDR1 SNHLY and CDR2 FYNNEI. The CDR3 is 13 amino acids.

This clone came up once. The rearrangement links TRBV4-1 to TRBJ1-2; D remains ambiguous. V was pared by 0 bases and J by 9 bases, with 20 bases between. Germline CDR1 and CDR2: MGHRA and YSYEKL. The CDR3 loop spans 16 amino acids. CDR3 region: CASSQDRVDTSYRYTF. DNA for the CDR3: TGCGCCAGCAGCCAAGATCGAGTAGACACCTCGTATCGCTACACCTTC.

The genes are TRBV4-1 and TRBJ2-7; D is possibly TRBD2 (6 bases). Germline loops: CDR1 MGHRA, CDR2 YSYEKL. Between the trimmed V and J ends, which lost 4 bases and 3 bases, there was a span of 25 bases. The CDR3 extends over 18 amino acids. The CDR3 DNA is TGCGCCAGCAGCCCGCTCATTAAGGTTGGGACTCAGAGCTACGAGCAGTACTTC. Encoded protein: CASSPLIKVGTQSYEQYF.

The chain recombines TRBV9 with TRBJ1-6; the D gene is possibly TRBD1 (5 bases). In germline, CDR1 is SGDLS, CDR2 YYNGEE. V shed 0 bases and J shed 10 bases, with 17 bases lying between them. The CDR3 has 16 amino acids. The CDR3 DNA reads TGTGCCAGCAGCGTAGGGTCGGGCAGGGTAACCTCACCCCTCCACTTT. Its translation: CASSVGSGRVTSPLHF.

The chain is built from TRBV2 and TRBJ2-5, with D unresolved. The germline gives CDR1 SNHLY, CDR2 FYNNEI. This CDR3 has 13 amino acids. V was trimmed by 4 bases and J by 4 bases, leaving 10 bases between them. CDR3 region: CASSGNPGETQYF. The CDR3 region has the DNA TGTGCCAGCAGTGGAAATCCGGGAGAGACCCAGTACTTC.

This chain links TRBV5-1 with TRBJ1-1; possibly TRBD1 for D (6 bases). The CDR3 spans 13 residues. Trimming took 3 bases from V and 1 from J, leaving 7 bases between them. Germline V gene lookup returns CDR1 SGHRS and CDR2 YFSETQ. In DNA form, the CDR3 reads TGCGCCAGCAGCTGGGGACAGAACACTGAAGCTTTCTTT. It yields the protein CASSWGQNTEAFF.

In this sample, this clone turned up once. The chain couples TRBV5-1 to TRBJ1-3; perhaps TRBD1 as D (6 bases). V lost 4 bases, J lost 4 bases, and 18 bases lay in between. Germline CDR1 reads SGHRS; CDR2 reads YFSETQ. The length of the CDR3 is 16 residues. As DNA, the CDR3 is TGCGCCAGCAGCCGGGATCTGGGGGCCAGCGGAAACACCATATATTTT. This gives the protein CASSRDLGASGNTIYF.

The chain has TRBV14 and TRBJ2-5; tentatively, D is TRBD1 (5 bases). Deletions cut 1 base from V and 6 bases from J, with 15 bases between. The CDR3 loop spans 15 amino acids. CDR1 SGHDN and CDR2 FVKESK come from the germline V gene. The DNA of the CDR3 is TGTGCCAGCAGCCAAGGGGGCTCCAGAAGCCAGACCCAGTACTTC. It yields the protein CASSQGGSRSQTQYF.

Notes on this clone: Additional DNA sequences in this sample encode the identical CDR3. The chain has TRBV10-3 and TRBJ2-3; weak D call: TRBD1 (7 bases). Germline-derived CDR1 and CDR2 are ENHRY and SYGVKD. V was clipped by 4 bases and J by 0 bases, with 23 bases between them. This CDR3 spans 19 amino acids. The CDR3 nucleotides read TGTGCCATCAGTGGGGGACCTGGTCAGGGGGGATTTAGCACAGATACGCAGTATTTT. It specifies CAISGGPGQGGFSTDTQYF.

The CDR3 sequence is CASSLGGTALMEQYF. CDR3 bases: TGTGCCAGCAGCTTAGGGGGGACAGCATTGATGGAGCAGTACTTC. The chain has TRBV11-2 and TRBJ2-7, with TRBD1 identical over 7 bases. Germline V lookup: CDR1 SGHAT, CDR2 FQNNGV. The CDR3 runs 15 residues. The V and J ends lost 1 base and 7 bases, in that order; junction bases with no gene match: 10.

The chain has TRBV6-5 and TRBJ1-2; 8 positions match TRBD1. Germline assignment: CDR1 MNHEY and CDR2 SVGAGI. V lost 5 bases, J lost 8 bases, and 10 bases stayed unmatched. The CDR3 contains 14 residues. CDR3 nucleotides: TGTGCCAGCAGTGCACCCCACGGACAGGGAGGCTACACCTTC. Its protein product is CASSAPHGQGGYTF.

This clone was seen a handful of times. The chain links TRBV6-1 to TRBJ1-2, with a weak D call TRBD1 (5 bases). The CDR3 contains 13 residues. With 8 bases removed from V and 7 bases from J, the gap between germline ends came to 17 bases. Germline V gene data show CDR1 as MNHNS and CDR2 as SASEGT. In DNA form, the CDR3 reads TGTGCCAGCTTCTCGGGGGGGTCGGGTGGCTACACCTTC. Protein: CASFSGGSGGYTF.

This chain uses TRBV28 with TRBJ2-5, with D possibly being TRBD1 (6 bases). Germline V lookup: CDR1 MDHEN, CDR2 SYDVKM. The V and J ends lost 3 bases and 7 bases respectively, with 18 bases between them. This CDR3 has 15 residues. CDR3 nucleotides: TGTGCCAGCAGTTTGCGTCCGCAGGGGCAGGGGACCCAGTACTTC. Translating gives CASSLRPQGQGTQYF.

This chain links TRBV7-9 with TRBJ2-2, with D unresolved. CDR3 length: 14 amino acids. Between the trimmed V and J ends, which lost 1 base and 5 bases, there was a span of 8 bases. Germline-derived CDR1 and CDR2 are SEHNR and FQNEAQ (reference sequence). CDR3 residues: CASSLGGGTGELFF. The CDR3 DNA reads TGTGCCAGCAGCTTAGGCGGTGGAACCGGGGAGCTGTTTTTT.

The chain carries TRBV7-2 and TRBJ2-7, with 7 bases fitting TRBD1. Germline CDR1 is SGHTA and CDR2 is FQGNSA. J was trimmed by 6 bases and V by 1 base; bases with no gene match: 6. This CDR3 comprises 14 residues. This chain's CDR3 is CASSLEQGFGEQYF. Written as DNA, the CDR3 is TGTGCCAGCAGCTTAGAACAGGGGTTTGGCGAGCAGTACTTC.

V usage is TRBV11-2 and J usage is TRBJ2-7; D not certain. The germline V gene encodes CDR1 SGHAT and CDR2 FQNNGV. The CDR3 has 14 residues. V lost 6 bases and J 0 bases, leaving 12 bases between the germline ends. CDR3: CASSRTSTSYEQYF. CDR3 nucleotide sequence: TGTGCCAGCAGTCGAACTTCTACCTCCTACGAGCAGTACTTC.